The 8 T cell receptor beta chains listed next were all sequenced from one sample in a study of identical twins. From the 5' RACE reads, TCRdb called clonotypes with MiXCR, one entry per CDR3 protein. Counted here are hundreds of thousands of distinct CDR3 sequences, approximately 13% occurring once; the ten biggest clones make up roughly 7.8%. The data also belong to a second study, concerning yellow fever vaccine responses in identical twins.

Specimen: CD8+ T cells sorted from blood. Every receptor here comes from a woman between 18 and 30 years old in good health.

In its sample, this clonotype was seen a few times. This chain joins TRBV4-1 and TRBJ2-1, with D maybe TRBD2 (5 bases). Germline CDR1 is MGHRA and CDR2 is YSYEKL. This CDR3 region has 13 residues. V lost 1 base, J lost 7 bases, and 8 bases lay in between. CDR3 region: CASSQVTSNEQFF. In DNA, the CDR3 is TGCGCCAGCAGCCAAGTAACTAGTAATGAGCAGTTCTTC.

This chain connects TRBV12-5 to TRBJ2-1; 9 bases line up with TRBD1. J lost 4 bases, V lost 6 bases, and 7 bases had no gene match. Germline V gene sequence: CDR1 LGHNT, CDR2 FRNRAP. The CDR3 consists of 15 residues. This chain's CDR3 is CASGQDRGSYNEQFF. The DNA for the CDR3 is TGTGCTAGTGGCCAGGACAGGGGATCATACAATGAGCAGTTCTTC.

The gene calls are TRBV6-1 and TRBJ2-2, with 8 bases lining up with TRBD1. Germline V gene lookup returns CDR1 MNHNS and CDR2 SASEGT. Trimming took 7 bases from V and 6 from J; bases not matched to a gene: 10. The CDR3 extends over 15 amino acids. CDR3 residues: CASTFDRGRSGELFF. The CDR3 DNA reads TGTGCCAGCACCTTCGACAGGGGACGATCCGGGGAGCTGTTTTTT.

The chain links TRBV25-1 to TRBJ2-2; D ambiguous. Trimming stripped 4 bases from V and 7 bases from J, with 7 bases between. The CDR3 contains 12 residues. The germline V gene encodes CDR1 MGHDK and CDR2 SYGVNS. CDR3 region: CASSGDYGELFF. The CDR3 DNA reads as TGTGCCAGCAGTGGGGATTACGGGGAGCTGTTTTTT.

This clonotype was counted between two and nine times. The V and J genes are TRBV12-3 or TRBV12-4 and TRBJ2-7; no firm D call. CDR3 size: 14 residues. V was clipped by 3 bases and J by 5 bases, with 14 bases between them. The CDR3 nucleotides read TGTGCCAGCAGTTTCGGTCATTTGTGGGACGAGCAGTACTTC. This translates into CASSFGHLWDEQYF.

This clonotype came up a few times. The chain links TRBV7-9 to TRBJ2-3; the D is unclear. Germline loops: CDR1 SEHNR, CDR2 FQNEAQ (reference sequence). The CDR3 has 16 amino acids. The V end was cut by 10 bases, the J end by 6 bases, with 26 bases between. In DNA, the CDR3 is TGTGCCACCACGGAGACGGGTCCCAAACGTATGGATACGCAGTATTTT. Translated, it gives CATTETGPKRMDTQYF.

This clonotype was seen many times. The junction departs from germline at one end; a sequencing error may be responsible. The chain recombines TRBV11-2 with TRBJ2-7; 10 nucleotides agree with TRBD2. The V gene's germline CDR1 is SGHAT and CDR2 FQNNGV. CDR3 length: 15 residues. The CDR3 region is CASSLGTSGTYEQYF. The CDR3 DNA reads as TGCGCCAGCAGCTTGGGTACTAGCGGGACCTACGAGCAGTACTTC.

This clonotype was observed many times. This chain joins TRBV11-1 and TRBJ1-6; 11 nucleotides align to TRBD1. The CDR3 covers 18 residues. V dropped 4 bases and J dropped 7; count of bases not matched to a gene: 12. Germline-derived CDR1 and CDR2 are SGHAT and FQDESV (reference sequence). The CDR3 DNA reads as TGTGCCAGCAGCTACCGGGACAGGGGGAAAGGGCAGAATTCACCCCTCCACTTT. Protein: CASSYRDRGKGQNSPLHF.